These 28 T cell receptor beta chains share one sample of origin, sequenced in a study of shared clonotypes between healthy human individuals. Using immunoSEQ multiplex PCR, the repertoire was profiled, and TCRdb retains in-frame clones only, with some absent. The sample has around 500,000 clones, around 73% seen once. The sequencing sample was made of PBMCs. The receptors were gathered from a woman between 40 and 55 years old in good health. Some clones in this sample may be carry-over from other donors' samples.

The chain combines TRBV19 with TRBJ2-2, with TRBD2 matching over 10 bases. The length of the CDR3 is 16 residues. Unmatched junction bases numbered 10, after V lost 8 bases and J lost 4 bases. Germline CDR1 reads LNHDA; CDR2 reads SQIVND (reference sequence). CDR3 nucleotide sequence: TGTGCCAGTGCCGACCCTAGCGGGAGAGGCACCGGGGAGCTGTTTTTT. Protein sequence: CASADPSGRGTGELFF.

Turning to this clone: Other DNA variants within this sample encode the same CDR3. V and J are TRBV5-4 and TRBJ2-5; 7 bases match TRBD2. Germline CDR1 SGHNT, CDR2 YYREEE (reference sequence). CDR3 size: 13 residues. The ends lost 1 base at V and 4 bases at J; junction bases unmatched: 1. This CDR3 reads CASSLSGGETQYF. Written as DNA, the CDR3 is TGTGCCAGCAGCTTGTCGGGGGGAGAGACCCAGTACTTC. Drawing the rest from reference TRBV5-4 and TRBJ2-5, the complete variable domain is ETGVTQSPTHLIKTRGQQVTLRCSSQSGHNTVSWYQQALGQGPQFIFQYYREEENGRGNFPPRFSGLQFPNYSSELNVNALELDDSALYLCASSLSGGETQYFGPGTRLLVL.

V and J are TRBV7-8 and TRBJ2-2, with a tentative D call TRBD2 (6 bases). The CDR3 extends over 16 amino acids. CDR1 is SGHVS, CDR2 FQNEAQ, per germline. Trimming shortened V by 1 base and J by 7 bases, and 16 bases separated the two germline ends. This CDR3 reads CASSLGWLGLRGELFF. CDR3 nucleotides: TGTGCCAGCAGCTTAGGGTGGTTAGGACTACGCGGGGAGCTGTTTTTT.

This chain connects TRBV6-6 to TRBJ2-7; 7 bases align to TRBD1. The V gene's germline CDR1 is MNHNY and CDR2 SVGAGI (reference sequence). The CDR3 runs 15 residues. V trimming: 7 bases; J trimming: 5 bases; junction bases outside the gene matches: 14. The CDR3 is CASTSSRDSGNEQYF. DNA of the CDR3: TGTGCCAGCACCTCTTCCCGGGACAGTGGTAACGAGCAGTACTTC.

This chain uses TRBV15 with TRBJ2-2; 9 nucleotides agree with TRBD1. Germline values: CDR1 LNHNV, CDR2 YYDKDF (reference sequence). The CDR3 extends over 15 amino acids. With 6 bases clipped from V and 3 bases from J, the junction kept 5 bases outside the gene matches. This chain's CDR3 is CATRLQGAYTGELFF. In DNA, the CDR3 is TGTGCCACCAGGTTACAGGGGGCCTACACCGGGGAGCTGTTTTTT.

The V and J genes are TRBV19 and TRBJ1-4; D gene ambiguous. Germline V CDR1 and CDR2: LNHDA, SQIVND (reference sequence). V was clipped by 1 base and J by 6 bases, with 12 bases between them. CDR3 length: 15 amino acids. CDR3 protein: CASSIVWGSDEKLFF. CDR3 nucleotide sequence: TGTGCCAGTAGTATAGTCTGGGGAAGCGATGAAAAACTGTTTTTT.

This rearrangement joins TRBV20-1 to TRBJ2-7; unclear D gene. V lost 6 bases and J lost 3, with 9 bases in between. Germline CDR1 DFQATT, CDR2 SNEGSKA (reference sequence). The CDR3 sequence is 11 residues long. CDR3 in amino acids: CSATPDYEQYF. The CDR3 DNA sequence: TGCAGTGCCACACCCGACTACGAGCAGTACTTC.

Written as DNA, the CDR3 is TGTGCCAGCAGCTGGGACCAAACCTACGAGCAGTACTTC. Translating gives CASSWDQTYEQYF. This chain uses TRBV5-4 with TRBJ2-7; D is perhaps TRBD1 or TRBD2 (5 bases each). The germline gives CDR1 SGHNT, CDR2 YYREEE (reference sequence). This CDR3 has 13 residues. Between the trimmed V and J ends, which lost 3 bases and 2 bases, there was a span of 9 bases.

The chain has TRBV6-5 and TRBJ1-1, with D hard to call. The CDR3 length is 13 residues. Trimming stripped 7 bases from V and 1 base from J, with 10 bases between. The V gene's germline CDR1 is MNHEY and CDR2 SVGAGI. Here the CDR3 DNA reads TGTGCCAGCACCGTTACGGGGAACACTGAAGCTTTCTTT. Translated: CASTVTGNTEAFF.

V and J are TRBV19 and TRBJ2-7; 8 bases agree with TRBD1. The CDR3 spans 13 residues. V shed 10 bases and J 3 bases; nucleotides not matched to a gene: 8. The germline V gene encodes CDR1 LNHDA and CDR2 SQIVND (reference sequence). The CDR3 DNA reads TGTGCCACCGCACCAGGACAGGGCTACGAGCAGTACTTC. This codes for CATAPGQGYEQYF.

The V and J genes are TRBV30 and TRBJ1-2; D remains ambiguous. Germline V gives CDR1 GTSNPN, CDR2 SVGIG (reference sequence). This CDR3 contains 13 residues. Trimming removed 4 bases from V and 6 bases from J, with 15 bases in between. In DNA form, the CDR3 reads TGTGCCTGGACCGGGGTCTTTTTTGATGGCTACACCTTC. Protein sequence: CAWTGVFFDGYTF.

The rearrangement joins TRBV19 to TRBJ1-2, with 9 bases identical to TRBD1. Germline V gene data show CDR1 as LNHDA and CDR2 as SQIVND (reference sequence). The ends lost 7 bases at V and 7 bases at J; junction bases unmatched: 13. The CDR3 runs 15 residues. The CDR3 DNA reads as TGTGCCAGTAATGAACAGGGACAGGGAATCGGTGGCTACACCTTC. This encodes CASNEQGQGIGGYTF.

Comment on this clone: Since a far larger clone is one base different, this is likely a read error. The genes are TRBV4-1 and TRBJ2-3; 7 bases align to TRBD2. Unmatched junction bases numbered 11, after V lost 4 bases and J lost 1 base. The length of the CDR3 is 17 residues. Germline V gene lookup returns CDR1 MGHRA and CDR2 YSYEKL. CDR3 nucleotide sequence: TGCGCCAGCAGCCGAATCATCAGGGCGGGGGGCACAGATACGCAGTATTTT. Its protein product is CASSRIIRAGGTDTQYF.

The chain joins TRBV30 to TRBJ2-3; TRBD1 aligns across 7 bases. This CDR3 has 17 amino acids. V lost 2 bases and J lost 0; bases outside the gene matches: 11. Germline CDR1 and CDR2: GTSNPN and SVGIG (reference sequence). The CDR3 loop is CAWSLTGIVPSTDTQYF. The DNA for the CDR3 is TGTGCCTGGAGTCTGACAGGGATCGTTCCTAGCACAGATACGCAGTATTTT. Using reference TRBV30 and TRBJ2-3 for the parts outside the CDR3, the full variable domain is SQTIHQWPATLVQPVGSPLSLECTVEGTSNPNLYWYRQAAGRGLQLLFYSVGIGQISSEVPQNLSASRPQDRQFILSSKKLLLSDSGFYLCAWSLTGIVPSTDTQYFGPGTRLTVL.

This clone showed up just once. CDR3 sequence reads: CASSPMGGAGGETQYF. CDR3 sequence (DNA): TGTGCCAGCAGCCCCATGGGGGGAGCGGGAGGAGAGACCCAGTACTTC. V is TRBV7-7 and J is TRBJ2-5; 9 positions match TRBD2. Germline V lookup: CDR1 SSHAT, CDR2 FNYEAQ (reference sequence). The CDR3 is 16 residues long. Trimming cost V 5 bases and J 4 bases; bases outside gene matches: 11. The whole variable domain, filled in from reference TRBV7-7 and TRBJ2-5, reads GAGVSQSPRYKVTKRGQDVTLRCDPISSHATLYWYQQALGQGPEFLTYFNYEAQPDKSGLPSDRFSAERPEGSISTLTIQRTEQRDSAMYRCASSPMGGAGGETQYFGPGTRLLVL.

The genes are TRBV4-2 and TRBJ1-5, with D uncertain. V was cut by 4 bases and J by 7 bases, with 8 bases left in between. The CDR3 runs to 12 residues. Germline V gives CDR1 LGHNA, CDR2 YNFKEQ. CDR3 loop: CASSPHWQPQHF. The DNA for the CDR3 is TGTGCCAGCAGCCCCCATTGGCAGCCCCAGCATTTT.

This chain uses TRBV10-2 with TRBJ1-3; D possibly corresponds to TRBD1 (6 bases). With 5 bases removed from V and 2 bases from J, the gap between germline ends came to 13 bases. Germline V CDR1 and CDR2: WSHSY, SAAADI. The CDR3 contains 15 residues. The CDR3 DNA is TGCGCCAGCAGTATTCAGGGGATCCCTGGAAACACCATATATTTT. It is translated as CASSIQGIPGNTIYF.

The chain employs TRBV7-9 and TRBJ2-1, with 7 nucleotides matching TRBD2. Germline CDR1 is SEHNR and CDR2 is FQNEAQ (reference sequence). CDR3 length: 15 amino acids. The ends lost 4 bases at V and 2 bases at J; junction bases unmatched: 5. The CDR3 region is CASSSSGITYNEQFF. The CDR3, as DNA: TGTGCCAGCAGCTCAAGCGGGATCACCTACAATGAGCAGTTCTTC.

This clone appeared once. A much larger clone is a single base away; this may be a read error. The chain couples TRBV30 to TRBJ2-2; 10 nucleotides align to TRBD2. CDR3 length equals 15 residues. Per germline, CDR1 GTSNPN and CDR2 SVGIG (reference sequence). V lost 2 bases and J lost 8; bases outside the gene matches: 8. The CDR3 region is CAWSIVAGGGGELFF. Written as DNA, the CDR3 is TGTGCCTGGAGTATAGTAGCGGGGGGCGGTGGGGAGCTGTTTTTT.

V gene TRBV9 combines with J gene TRBJ2-2; D unresolved. CDR3 length: 15 residues. The V gene's germline CDR1 is SGDLS and CDR2 YYNGEE. The V gene lost 0 bases and the J gene lost 5 bases, with 11 bases spanning the gap. In nucleotides, the CDR3 is TGTGCCAGCAGCGTAGGGAGTAGCACGACCGGGGAGCTGTTTTTT. Its translation is CASSVGSSTTGELFF.

The chain employs TRBV6-1 and TRBJ2-7; D might be TRBD2 (6 bases). The CDR3 has 15 amino acids. V was cut by 6 bases and J by 2 bases, with 17 bases left in between. Germline CDR1 and CDR2: MNHNS and SASEGT. Here the CDR3 reads CASSKKGGSTYEQYF. In DNA form, the CDR3 reads TGTGCCAGCAGCAAAAAGGGAGGCTCCACCTACGAGCAGTACTTC.

The chain employs TRBV5-1 and TRBJ2-3, with 7 bases fitting TRBD1. CDR3 length: 20 residues. Germline V gene data show CDR1 as SGHRS and CDR2 as YFSETQ. V was pared by 4 bases and J by 2 bases, with 22 bases of the junction left unmatched. The CDR3: CASSTIPGQPYRVPTDTQYF. CDR3 in DNA: TGCGCCAGCAGCACAATCCCGGGACAGCCCTACCGGGTGCCCACAGATACGCAGTATTTT. The full variable domain, with the rest looked up from reference TRBV5-1 and TRBJ2-3, is KAGVTQTPRYLIKTRGQQVTLSCSPISGHRSVSWYQQTPGQGLQFLFEYFSETQRNKGNFPGRFSGRQFSNSRSEMNVSTLELGDSALYLCASSTIPGQPYRVPTDTQYFGPGTRLTVL.

The rearrangement joins TRBV11-2 to TRBJ2-1; 9 bases line up with TRBD1. Germline V gives CDR1 SGHAT, CDR2 FQNNGV. The ends lost 4 bases at V and 3 bases at J; junction bases unmatched: 7. The CDR3 consists of 16 residues. CDR3 sequence reads: CASSSLGTGSYNEQFF. The CDR3 coding sequence is TGTGCCAGCAGCTCACTCGGGACAGGGAGCTACAATGAGCAGTTCTTC. The complete variable domain, with remaining parts taken from reference TRBV11-2 and TRBJ2-1, reads EAGVAQSPRYKIIEKRQSVAFWCNPISGHATLYWYQQILGQGPKLLIQFQNNGVVDDSQLPKDRFSAERLKGVDSTLKIQPAKLEDSAVYLCASSSLGTGSYNEQFFGPGTRLTVL.

On this clone itself: A far larger clone is a single base away, which makes a read error likely. V is TRBV5-4 and J is TRBJ2-5; D may be TRBD2 (7 bases). V lost 4 bases and J lost 3, with 13 bases in between. CDR1 and CDR2 (germline): SGHNT, YYREEE (reference sequence). This CDR3 comprises 14 residues. The CDR3 loop reads CASSGGGRKETQYF. CDR3 bases: TGTGCCAGCAGCGGCGGGGGCCGCAAAGAGACCCAGTACTTC.

The chain carries TRBV4-2 and TRBJ2-2, with 8 bases fitting TRBD1. Germline lookup yields CDR1 LGHNA and CDR2 YNFKEQ. This CDR3 comprises 15 residues. J lost 1 base, V lost 4 bases, and 2 bases had no gene match. The chain's CDR3 is CASSLDRGNTGELFF. The CDR3 DNA follows: TGTGCCAGCAGCCTAGACAGGGGGAACACCGGGGAGCTGTTTTTT.

The genes are TRBV5-1 and TRBJ2-7; 10 nucleotides align to TRBD1. The length of the CDR3 is 20 residues. V shed 1 base, J shed 2 bases, and the junction held 18 bases outside the gene matches. Germline V gives CDR1 SGHRS, CDR2 YFSETQ. In DNA form, the CDR3 reads TGCGCCAGCAGCTTGCCCCGGGGACAGGGGACCCTCGGTGGGCCCTACGAGCAGTACTTC. Translating gives CASSLPRGQGTLGGPYEQYF.

The J gene is TRBJ2-2, the V gene TRBV6-5; tentatively, D is TRBD2 (6 bases). Trimming removed 4 bases at V and 1 base at J, with 10 bases between. This CDR3 contains 15 residues. The germline V gene has CDR1 MNHEY and CDR2 SVGAGI. The chain's CDR3 is CASSSGLENTGELFF. CDR3 nucleotide sequence: TGTGCCAGCAGTTCGGGACTCGAGAACACCGGGGAGCTGTTTTTT.

This clone has a handful of counts. The chain combines TRBV7-9 with TRBJ2-7; TRBD1 agrees at 7 bases. The CDR3 has 15 amino acids. V shed 5 bases and J 5 bases; nucleotides not matched to a gene: 12. The germline CDR1 and CDR2 sequences are SEHNR and FQNEAQ (reference sequence). As DNA, the CDR3 is TGTGCCAGCAGCCCCCCCGGGGACAGCCGAAACGAGCAGTACTTC. The encoded protein is CASSPPGDSRNEQYF.